This is a list of T cell receptor beta chains from one sample in a study of shared clonotypes between healthy human individuals. Clones were read by immunoSEQ multiplex PCR, and TCRdb kept only the in-frame ones, dropping some. Of fewer than 1.8 million clones in the sample, 97% to 99% were seen once. Sequenced material: naive CD4+ T cells sorted from blood. These receptors were collected from a man in his thirties or forties in good health. Each CDR3 is given without its conserved first and last residue. Each record gives: J gene, V gene, D gene, CDR3 protein. The D gene is left open where the match is weak.

J gene: TRBJ2-7; V gene: TRBV7-8; D gene: NA; CDR3 protein: ASSPRAGTVYEQY
J gene: TRBJ1-1; V gene: TRBV7-2; D gene: NA; CDR3 protein: ASSLGWRNTEAF
J gene: TRBJ2-1; V gene: TRBV5-4; D gene: NA; CDR3 protein: ASSFDSGSYNEQF
J gene: TRBJ1-1; V gene: TRBV5-5; D gene: NA; CDR3 protein: AVTGGKGDEAF
J gene: TRBJ2-1; V gene: TRBV7-2; D gene: TRBD2; CDR3 protein: ASSQRLAGYNEQF
J gene: TRBJ2-2; V gene: TRBV12-5; D gene: TRBD1; CDR3 protein: ASGLVLGGASTGELF
J gene: TRBJ2-7; V gene: TRBV9; D gene: NA; CDR3 protein: ASSARAEEVQY
J gene: TRBJ2-3; V gene: TRBV28; D gene: NA; CDR3 protein: AIGRGTGTQY
J gene: TRBJ2-5; V gene: TRBV11-3; D gene: TRBD2; CDR3 protein: ASSLMGPTSGSETQY
J gene: TRBJ2-7; V gene: TRBV4-3; D gene: NA; CDR3 protein: ASSQDCCRSGPGASYYEQY
J gene: TRBJ2-1; V gene: TRBV28; D gene: TRBD2; CDR3 protein: ASSLIGGRALIYEQF
J gene: TRBJ2-7; V gene: TRBV5-1; D gene: TRBD1; CDR3 protein: ASSFSGTDYEQY
J gene: TRBJ1-4; V gene: TRBV5-1; D gene: NA; CDR3 protein: ASSDLGYEKLF
J gene: TRBJ2-7; V gene: TRBV21-1; D gene: NA; CDR3 protein: ASSILSWTNYEQY
J gene: TRBJ2-3; V gene: TRBV18; D gene: TRBD1; CDR3 protein: ASSPKILGQTLTPSTDTQY
J gene: TRBJ2-5; V gene: TRBV9; D gene: TRBD1; CDR3 protein: ASSGTGPQY
J gene: TRBJ2-3; V gene: TRBV10-2; D gene: NA; CDR3 protein: ASIVSASRSGTDTQY
J gene: TRBJ2-1; V gene: TRBV4-1; D gene: NA; CDR3 protein: ASSQDRSRIEQF